This T cell receptor beta chain stems from a study of blood T cell repertoires in COVID-19. Study at large: COVID-19 samples, acute and convalescent, were from the United States, Italy and Spain. PBMCs, B-cell-depleted T cells, or T cells provided the cDNA or gDNA that made up the material.

Trimming removed 0 bases from V and 0 bases from J; junction bases left unmatched: 4. The germline V gene has CDR1 MGHRA and CDR2 YSYEKL. The CDR3 has 17 amino acids. This clone appeared once. Seattle cases were enrolled at active infection and followed longitudinally. Authors' processing steps: Scientists estimated how many nucleated cells there were by amplifying reference gene primers. Libraries were prepared by immunoSEQ multiplex PCR; TCRdb keeps only in-frame clonotypes and omits some of them. The V and J calls and clone size were taken over from that table, and D and trimming were inferred from the DNA. The sample yields roughly 180,000 clones, about 81% seen once.

Material: peripheral blood. This chain uses TRBV4-1 with TRBJ1-2, with 10 bases matching TRBD1. This receptor was identified in a woman older than 75 with COVID-19, enrolled during active disease. For the CDR3, the DNA is TGCGCCAGCAGCCAAGATTCGGGGACAGGGGCTAACTATGGCTACACCTTC. It specifies CASSQDSGTGANYGYTF.